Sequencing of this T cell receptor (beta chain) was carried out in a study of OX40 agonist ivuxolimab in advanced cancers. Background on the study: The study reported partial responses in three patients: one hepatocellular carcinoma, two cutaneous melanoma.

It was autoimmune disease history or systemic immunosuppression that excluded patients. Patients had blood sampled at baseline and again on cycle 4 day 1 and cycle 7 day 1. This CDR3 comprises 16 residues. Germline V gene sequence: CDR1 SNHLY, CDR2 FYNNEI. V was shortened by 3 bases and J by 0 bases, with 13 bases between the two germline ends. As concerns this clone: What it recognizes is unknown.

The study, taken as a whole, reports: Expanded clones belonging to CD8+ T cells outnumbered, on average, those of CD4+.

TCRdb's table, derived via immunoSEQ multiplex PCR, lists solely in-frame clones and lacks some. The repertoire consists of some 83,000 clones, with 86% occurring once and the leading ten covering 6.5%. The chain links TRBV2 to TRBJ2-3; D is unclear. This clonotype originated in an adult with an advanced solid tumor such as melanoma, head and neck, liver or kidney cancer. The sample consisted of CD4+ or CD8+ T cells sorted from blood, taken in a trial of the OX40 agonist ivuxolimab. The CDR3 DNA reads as TGTGCCAGCAGTGATCGAAGGTTGGGCAGCACAGATACGCAGTATTTT. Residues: CASSDRRLGSTDTQYF.